This TCR beta chain was obtained from a study of T-cell reconstitution after alpha-beta-depleted transplantation in children. Study outcomes and limitations: In patients about two months after transplant, alpha-beta T cells reportedly arose from several hundred expanded graft clones.

Construction of the TCRbeta library involved unique molecular identifiers. TCRdb reprocessed the PCR reads with MiXCR, giving one entry per CDR3 protein. The sample lists 250,000 to 400,000 distinct CDR3 sequences; approximately 23% were seen once. The CDR3 spans 14 residues. Germline loops: CDR1 LGHDT, CDR2 YNNKEL (reference sequence). Trimming shortened V by 10 bases and J by 3 bases, and 13 bases separated the two germline ends. As regards this clonotype: Its target is unknown.

The origin of this receptor is a male patient under 18 who had a stem cell transplant for acute lymphoblastic leukemia, so the T cells may come from the graft donor. This material consisted of PBMCs, mostly from graft donor cells, taken 180 days after TCRalphabeta/CD19-depleted stem cell transplant. The J gene is TRBJ2-6, the V gene TRBV3-1; D could derive from TRBD1 or TRBD2 (5 bases each). CDR3 region: CANRGDGGANVLTF. CDR3 DNA sequence: TGTGCCAACAGAGGGGACGGTGGGGCCAACGTCCTGACTTTC.